Listed below are T cell receptor beta chains from one sample, sequenced in a study of cytomegalovirus exposure and HLA in healthy donors. Assay: immunoSEQ multiplex PCR; the TCRdb copy retains only in-frame clones and omits some. The table has about 110,000 clones, around 80% seen once; the top ten hold 2.5%. The source material was PBMCs. These receptors came from a middle-aged man in good health and CMV-seronegative. The CDR3 runs from the conserved cysteine through the conserved F or W. The D gene is left open where the match is weak. Where a row states a size, it is once, few, many or the class of an expanded clone; other rows omit it.

16 - TRBD1 TRBJ2-3 TRBV5-1 TGCGCCAGCAGCTTGGACGTGGGACAGGGTAAAGATACGCAGTATTTT CASSLDVGQGKDTQYF
16 few TRBD2 TRBJ2-2 TRBV5-4 TGTGCCAGCAGCCCCGCGGGACTAGCGGCCACCGGGGAGCTGTTTTTT CASSPAGLAATGELFF
17 - - TRBJ1-6 TRBV5-3 TGTGCCAGAAGCTTGGTTCCAGGGGAAGGTTCGGATTCACCCCTCCACTTT CARSLVPGEGSDSPLHF
18 - TRBD1 TRBJ2-2 TRBV5-1 TGCGCCAGCAGCTTGGAGCCTGCAGGACAGGGTATCACCGGGGAGCTGTTTTTT CASSLEPAGQGITGELFF
12 few - TRBJ2-2 TRBV7-9 TGTGCCAGCAGTTCTCGCACCGGGGAGCTGTTTTTT CASSSRTGELFF
20 - TRBD1 TRBJ2-7 TRBV5-1 TGCGCCAGCAGCCCAAAAGGAGGGGGACAGGGGGCCGAGCCCATCTACGAGCAGTACTTC CASSPKGGGQGAEPIYEQYF
14 - - TRBJ1-3 TRBV5-8 TGTGCCAGGGGTACCGGGAGCCTTGGAAACACCATATATTTT CARGTGSLGNTIYF
12 - - TRBJ2-3 TRBV6-5 TGTGCCAGCAAGGAGAGCACAGATACGCAGTATTTT CASKESTDTQYF
14 - TRBD1 TRBJ1-2 TRBV7-8 TGTGCCAGCAGCTGGGGACAGGACCTCTCCGGCTACACCTTC CASSWGQDLSGYTF
15 - TRBD2 TRBJ2-3 TRBV9 TGTGCCAGCAGCGTAGTCACTAGCGGGACAGATACGCAGTATTTT CASSVVTSGTDTQYF
14 - TRBD2 TRBJ2-5 TRBV5-1 TGCGCCAGCAGCACGGGACTAGAAGCGAAGGAGCAGTACTTC CASSTGLEAKEQYF
14 - TRBD2 TRBJ2-7 TRBV4-1 TGCGCCAGCAGCCAAGTAGCGGGGTCATACGAGCAGTACTTC CASSQVAGSYEQYF
16 - - TRBJ1-2 TRBV5-5 TGTGCCAGCAGCTTGGTATGGAGGGTAAATACCTATGGCTACACCTTC CASSLVWRVNTYGYTF
13 - - TRBJ2-4 TRBV10-2 TGCGCCAGCAGTGCGGAGACAGCAAACATTCAGTACTTC CASSAETANIQYF
15 - - TRBJ1-3 TRBV7-2 TGTGCCAGCAGCTTAAACGGGGGGACTGGAAACACCATATATTTT CASSLNGGTGNTIYF
15 medium-sized - TRBJ1-4 TRBV11-2 TGTGCCAGCAGCCCCTCTACAGGGACTAATGAAAAACTGTTTTTT CASSPSTGTNEKLFF
15 - TRBD1 TRBJ1-6 TRBV4-1 TGCGCCAGCAGCCGGGGACAGGGGATAAGTTCACCCCTCCGCTTT CASSRGQGISSPLRF
15 once - TRBJ2-2 TRBV9 TGTGCCAGCAGCGTAGCTGGCAGTAGGGGCGGGGAGCTGTTTTTT CASSVAGSRGGELFF
14 few - TRBJ2-1 TRBV6-1 TGTGCCAGCAGTGTGGACAGATTGACCAATGAGCAGTTCTTC CASSVDRLTNEQFF
14 - TRBD1 TRBJ1-1 TRBV2 TGTGCCAGCAGTGAGTGGGACAGGAACACTGAAGCTTTCTTT CASSEWDRNTEAFF
17 - TRBD1 TRBJ1-1 TRBV2 TGTGCCAGCAGTGACGTGTTCGACAGGGGGCTTTGGACTGAAGCTTTCTTT CASSDVFDRGLWTEAFF
13 - - TRBJ2-2 TRBV6-1 TGTGCCAGCAGTGAACAGAGGACCGGGGAGCTGTTTTTT CASSEQRTGELFF
14 - - TRBJ2-7 TRBV27 TGTGCCAGCAGTTTATCGACAGGTTCCTACGAGCAGTACTTC CASSLSTGSYEQYF
16 - TRBD1 TRBJ1-4 TRBV9 TGTGCCAGCAGCGTAGGACAGGGGGCTACTAATGAAAAACTGTTTTTT CASSVGQGATNEKLFF
16 - TRBD2 TRBJ2-5 TRBV27 TGTGCCAGCAGTTCCGGACTAGCGGGGGGACAAGAGACCCAGTACTTC CASSSGLAGGQETQYF
17 once TRBD2 TRBJ2-7 TRBV19 TGTGCCAGTAGTAGTCGGGGGGACGGCAGAAGTTCCTACGAGCAGTACTTC CASSSRGDGRSSYEQYF
14 - - TRBJ1-2 TRBV18 TGTGCCAGCTCACCATCGGCAGGAAACTATGGCTACACCTTC CASSPSAGNYGYTF
14 - - TRBJ2-7 TRBV2 TGTGCCAGCAGTACAGGTGGCAGTTCCTACGAGCAGTACTTC CASSTGGSSYEQYF
16 - TRBD2 TRBJ2-1 TRBV6-5 TGTGCCAGCAGTAACTACGGGGGGGGCTTCTACAATGAGCAGTTCTTC CASSNYGGGFYNEQFF
13 once - TRBJ2-3 TRBV25-1 TGTGCCAGCAGCGCATGGGGGGTGGGTACGCAGTATTTT CASSAWGVGTQYF
14 - TRBD2 TRBJ2-7 TRBV2 TGTGCCAGCAGGGGACTAGCGGGTCGCTACGAGCAGTACTTC CASRGLAGRYEQYF